This T cell receptor beta chain was recorded in a study of T cells in Graves' hyperthyroidism and ophthalmopathy. About the study: Peripheral blood was taken when the disease was first diagnosed, before any treatment began.

There are a few counts of this clonotype. Its target is not known. Uncontrolled infection, other autoimmune disease, pregnancy or lactation barred patients from enrollment. This sample holds PBMCs from approximately 10 ml fresh peripheral blood. From germline, CDR1 is LNHNV and CDR2 YYDKDF (reference sequence). The CDR3 covers 15 residues. Deletions cut 4 bases from V and 7 bases from J, with 20 bases between. Amplification yielded TCR beta CDR3 regions, with RNA transcripts as the source. With the HTBI primer set, the TCR CDR3 went through a first round of RT-PCR. TCRdb re-analysed the multiplex PCR reads in MiXCR, keeping a single row per CDR3 protein. The sample contains 200,000 to 250,000 distinct CDR3 sequences, roughly 22% of which appear only once. Study findings and constraints: Most thyroid clonotypes expanded above 0.001 were also detected in blood.

The TCR sequence derives from a woman aged 35 to 49 with Graves' ophthalmopathy. The specimen sequenced was blood. The rearrangement uses TRBV15 and TRBJ2-7; a possible D gene is TRBD1 (6 bases). In DNA, the CDR3 is TGTGCCACCAGCACCCGACAGGACCGACCTTCTGAGCAGTACTTC. Translation gives CATSTRQDRPSEQYF.